The 28 T cell receptor beta chains below come from one sample, sequenced in a study of beta chain features in type 1 diabetes. Expressed TCRB transcripts were sequenced because the isolated RNA had all been reverse transcribed beforehand. Data came from immunoSEQ multiplex PCR; TCRdb stores just in-frame clones and leaves some out. Of about 250,000 clones in the sample, 11% to 15% were seen once. Input material: naive CD4+ T cells from blood. Source of these receptors: a woman between 40 and 50 years old in good health.

The gene calls are TRBV15 and TRBJ1-3, with D tentatively TRBD1 (6 bases). Germline V CDR1 and CDR2: LNHNV, YYDKDF (reference sequence). This CDR3 is built from 14 residues. Trimming stripped 6 bases from V and 2 bases from J, with 11 bases between. The chain's CDR3 is CATRQGLAGNTIYF. The DNA for the CDR3 is TGTGCCACCAGACAGGGTCTCGCTGGAAACACCATATATTTT.

This clone came up a few times. This rearrangement joins TRBV19 to TRBJ1-2; TRBD1 matches 7 bases. J gave up 7 bases and V 1 base, and 3 bases lay outside the gene matches. The CDR3 extends over 13 amino acids. The V gene's germline CDR1 is LNHDA and CDR2 SQIVND (reference sequence). CDR3 sequence reads: CASSIGDSAGYTF. The CDR3 DNA sequence: TGTGCCAGTAGTATAGGGGACAGTGCTGGCTACACCTTC.

This clone was observed a few times. The chain employs TRBV19 and TRBJ1-2; 8 bases map to TRBD1. CDR1 LNHDA and CDR2 SQIVND come from the germline V gene (reference sequence). V gave up 6 bases and J gave up 4 bases; unmatched junction bases: 10. The CDR3 runs 15 residues. The CDR3 here is CASRTGTGPIYGYTF. Written as DNA, the CDR3 is TGTGCCAGTAGGACCGGGACAGGACCCATCTATGGCTACACCTTC.

This clone has just a few counts. J is TRBJ1-1 and V is TRBV6-5; D call uncertain. This CDR3 region has 16 residues. V dropped 4 bases and J dropped 1 base, with 16 bases sitting between them. Germline V gives CDR1 MNHEY, CDR2 SVGAGI. The CDR3 is CASSSGGRPGNTEAFF. CDR3 in DNA: TGTGCCAGCAGTTCGGGCGGGAGGCCGGGGAACACTGAAGCTTTCTTT.

This chain connects TRBV25-1 to TRBJ1-4; 7 bases line up with TRBD1. The germline V gene has CDR1 MGHDK and CDR2 SYGVNS. The CDR3 has 15 amino acids. V lost 0 bases to trimming and J lost 5 bases; unmatched junction nucleotides: 3. CDR3 amino acids: CASSEYKGANEKLFF. The CDR3 bases are TGTGCCAGCAGTGAATATAAGGGGGCGAATGAAAAACTGTTTTTT.

This clone was found a few times. The gene calls are TRBV6-5 and TRBJ1-1; D is perhaps TRBD1 (5 bases). Trimming removed 7 bases from V and 0 bases from J, with 15 bases in between. The CDR3 runs to 15 residues. Germline loops: CDR1 MNHEY, CDR2 SVGAGI. The CDR3 coding sequence is TGTGCCAGCAAGGAGACAGCGATCATGAACACTGAAGCTTTCTTT. Encoded protein: CASKETAIMNTEAFF.

CDR3 DNA sequence: TGTGCCAGCAAGACCTTTAGCGGGGGGGCCTACAATGAGCAGTTCTTC. The encoded protein is CASKTFSGGAYNEQFF. The rearrangement links TRBV7-2 to TRBJ2-1, with TRBD2 matching over 11 bases. Germline loops: CDR1 SGHTA, CDR2 FQGNSA. J lost 2 bases, V lost 7 bases, and 7 bases had no gene match. This CDR3 is built from 16 residues.

This clone appeared a few times. V and J are TRBV10-1 and TRBJ1-6; no clear D. The CDR3 contains 13 residues. Germline V gene sequence: CDR1 WNHNN, CDR2 SYGVQD (reference sequence). V gave up 2 bases and J gave up 7 bases, with 6 bases separating them. CDR3 DNA sequence: TGCGCCAGCAGTGAGCAGGCAAATTCACCCCTCCACTTT. It codes for CASSEQANSPLHF.

This clone was detected a few times. CDR3 DNA: TGCGCCAGCCTAGGTCCGACGGGGGAGTTCTTC. Its translation is CASLGPTGEFF. The chain couples TRBV4-3 to TRBJ2-1; D might be TRBD2 (6 bases). The CDR3 contains 11 residues. The ends were cut back, 8 bases at V and 14 bases at J, with 16 bases in the middle. Per germline, CDR1 LGHNA and CDR2 YSLEER.

This clone was seen more than once but under ten times. The J gene is TRBJ2-6, the V gene TRBV5-1; D remains ambiguous. V lost 0 bases and J lost 1, with 5 bases in between. The CDR3 has 15 residues. CDR1 is SGHRS and CDR2 is YFSETQ in the germline V gene. CDR3 coding DNA: TGCGCCAGCAGCTTGGAGACATCTGGGGCCAACGTCCTGACTTTC. Protein product: CASSLETSGANVLTF.

In this sample, this clone turned up a few times. The CDR3 DNA reads TGTGCCATCAGTGAGTTCAATCCCAACTATGGCTACACCTTC. Its protein is CAISEFNPNYGYTF. The chain combines TRBV10-3 with TRBJ1-2, with no clear D. Trimming took off 1 base at V and 2 bases at J, with 8 bases between the two ends. This CDR3 is 14 amino acids long. Looked up from germline, CDR1 is ENHRY and CDR2 is SYGVKD.

J is TRBJ2-1 and V is TRBV6-1; 13 bases line up with TRBD2. Unmatched junction bases numbered 3, after V lost 4 bases and J lost 3 bases. Germline V CDR1 and CDR2: MNHNS, SASEGT. The length of the CDR3 is 16 residues. In DNA, the CDR3 is TGTGCCAGCAGTGGGACTAGCGGGGGCCTCTACAATGAGCAGTTCTTC. It codes for CASSGTSGGLYNEQFF.

This clone was counted a few times. Other DNA sequences from this sample encode an identical CDR3 as well. This chain joins TRBV19 and TRBJ2-3, with 11 positions matching TRBD2. Germline V gives CDR1 LNHDA, CDR2 SQIVND (reference sequence). The CDR3 is 16 residues long. With 5 bases clipped from V and 2 bases from J, the junction kept 6 bases outside the gene matches. CDR3 residues: CASSAPSGGLTDTQYF. CDR3 DNA: TGTGCCAGTAGTGCCCCTAGCGGGGGGCTCACAGATACGCAGTATTTT.

J is TRBJ2-6 and V is TRBV4-1; TRBD2 agrees at 13 bases. The V gene end was trimmed by 2 bases and the J gene end by 2 bases; junction bases not matched to a gene: 3. The CDR3 covers 18 residues. CDR1 is MGHRA, CDR2 YSYEKL, per germline. The CDR3, as DNA: TGCGCCAGCAGCCAAATACTAGCGGGGGGGCCTGGGGCCAACGTCCTGACTTTC. Translated, it gives CASSQILAGGPGANVLTF.

This clone was seen a handful of times. The V call is TRBV6-4, the J call TRBJ1-6; 7 bases are shared with TRBD1. This CDR3 spans 15 amino acids. Germline lookup yields CDR1 MRHNA and CDR2 SNTAGT. Trimming cost V 4 bases and J 7 bases; bases outside gene matches: 7. The DNA of the CDR3 is TGTGCCAGCAGTGTCCAAGGGACAGCAAATTCACCCCTCCACTTT. The encoded protein is CASSVQGTANSPLHF.

The rearrangement links TRBV5-6 to TRBJ2-1; tentatively, D is TRBD1 (5 bases). The V end lost 0 bases, the J end lost 2 bases, and 6 bases lay between the germline ends. CDR3 length: 14 amino acids. Germline V CDR1 and CDR2: SGHDT, YYEEEE. CDR3 protein: CASSLGGAYNEQFF. For the CDR3, the DNA is TGTGCCAGCAGCTTGGGGGGCGCCTACAATGAGCAGTTCTTC.

V usage is TRBV21-1 and J usage is TRBJ1-5; the D segment call TRBD1 is taken from the table without a DNA check. TRBV21-1 is a listed pseudogene. The CDR3 loop spans 16 amino acids. CDR3 coding DNA: TGTGCCAGCAGCCCAGACAGGAACTATAGCAATCAGCCCCAGCATTTT. Its translation: CASSPDRNYSNQPQHF.

The genes are TRBV18 and TRBJ1-6; a weak D match, TRBD1 (6 bases). Trimming took off 3 bases at V and 8 bases at J, with 17 bases between the two ends. The CDR3 runs 16 residues. The germline CDR1 and CDR2 sequences are KGHSH and LQKENI. CDR3 nucleotides: TGTGCCAGCTCACCGCGGGCCAGGGGTAGCGATTCACCCCTCCACTTT. Encoded protein: CASSPRARGSDSPLHF. The full variable domain, rest sourced from reference TRBV18 and TRBJ1-6, is NAGVMQNPRHLVRRRGQEARLRCSPMKGHSHVYWYRQLPEEGLKFMVYLQKENIIDESGMPKERFSAEFPKEGPSILRIQQVVRGDSAAYFCASSPRARGSDSPLHFGNGTRLTVT.

The chain links TRBV7-9 to TRBJ2-7; 10 bases line up with TRBD1. Germline V CDR1 and CDR2: SEHNR, FQNEAQ (reference sequence). This CDR3 has 12 amino acids. Germline trimming cut 3 bases from V and 10 bases from J; bases unmatched to any gene: 3. The CDR3: CASSLTGGSQYF. The CDR3 coding sequence is TGTGCCAGCAGCTTGACAGGGGGCAGTCAGTACTTC.

J is TRBJ1-3 and V is TRBV6-5; a weak D match, TRBD1 (6 bases). CDR1 and CDR2 (germline): MNHEY, SVGAGI. This CDR3 region has 14 residues. The V end was cut by 0 bases, the J end by 9 bases, with 12 bases between. CDR3 DNA: TGTGCCAGCAGTTACTCCATACAGGGCCGCACCATATATTTT. The encoded protein is CASSYSIQGRTIYF.

The gene calls are TRBV5-1 and TRBJ1-4; TRBD1 agrees at 7 bases. Germline V gene sequence: CDR1 SGHRS, CDR2 YFSETQ. Trimming took 0 bases from V and 8 from J; bases not matched to a gene: 4. CDR3 length equals 14 residues. The CDR3 sequence: CASSLGQGYEKLFF. The CDR3 nucleotides read TGCGCCAGCAGCTTGGGACAGGGTTACGAAAAACTGTTTTTT.

This chain joins TRBV10-3 and TRBJ1-2; D is unclear. The CDR3 runs 17 residues. Germline V gene sequence: CDR1 ENHRY, CDR2 SYGVKD. V lost 0 bases, J lost 0 bases, and 14 bases lay in between. The CDR3 spells CAISESWPEGANYGYTF. The CDR3 nucleotides read TGTGCCATCAGTGAGTCATGGCCAGAGGGAGCTAACTATGGCTACACCTTC.

This clone was recorded a few times. The CDR3 protein is CASSQMTGANTGELFF. In DNA, the CDR3 is TGCGCCAGCAGCCAAATGACAGGGGCGAACACCGGGGAGCTGTTTTTT. J is TRBJ2-2 and V is TRBV4-3, with TRBD1 identical over 8 bases. The CDR3 covers 16 residues. Germline V lookup: CDR1 LGHNA, CDR2 YSLEER. With V trimmed by 2 bases and J by 0 bases, 2 bases remained unmatched.

This clone was detected a few times. This chain uses TRBV29-1 with TRBJ2-1; 9 nucleotides align to TRBD1. This CDR3 has 13 residues. From germline, CDR1 is SQVTM and CDR2 ANQGSEA. J was trimmed by 9 bases and V by 4 bases; bases with no gene match: 7. The CDR3 DNA follows: TGCAGCGTTGCTCAAGGACAGGGGTCTGAGCAGTTCTTC. This encodes CSVAQGQGSEQFF.

The rearrangement uses TRBV18 and TRBJ1-1; D call uncertain. V shed 2 bases and J shed 1 base, with 11 bases lying between them. CDR1 is KGHSH and CDR2 is LQKENI in the germline V gene. The CDR3 contains 15 residues. The chain's CDR3 is CASSPVSGRNTEAFF. The DNA for the CDR3 is TGTGCCAGCTCACCAGTTAGCGGTCGGAACACTGAAGCTTTCTTT. Full variable domain (rest looked up from reference TRBV18 and TRBJ1-1): NAGVMQNPRHLVRRRGQEARLRCSPMKGHSHVYWYRQLPEEGLKFMVYLQKENIIDESGMPKERFSAEFPKEGPSILRIQQVVRGDSAAYFCASSPVSGRNTEAFFGQGTRLTVV.

This clone was recorded a few times. The chain recombines TRBV5-8 with TRBJ2-7; D possibly corresponds to TRBD2 (6 bases). Germline V gene sequence: CDR1 SGHTS, CDR2 YDEGEE. Trimming took off 3 bases at V and 5 bases at J, with 15 bases between the two ends. The CDR3 totals 14 residues. The CDR3 sequence is CASSSGLDGNEQYF. Here the CDR3 DNA reads TGTGCCAGCAGCTCGGGACTCGACGGCAACGAGCAGTACTTC.

The chain links TRBV5-1 to TRBJ1-2; 12 nucleotides match TRBD1. The length of the CDR3 is 16 residues. V dropped 4 bases and J dropped 6; count of bases not matched to a gene: 10. The germline gives CDR1 SGHRS, CDR2 YFSETQ. The CDR3 nucleotides read TGCGCCAGCAGCCCCCATTGGGACAGGGGGCAGAATGGCTACACCTTC. It is translated as CASSPHWDRGQNGYTF.

This chain uses TRBV29-1 with TRBJ1-1, with D possibly being TRBD1 (6 bases). Deletions cut 4 bases from V and 0 bases from J, with 12 bases between. The CDR3 is made up of 14 amino acids. Looked up from germline, CDR1 is SQVTM and CDR2 is ANQGSEA. CDR3 sequence reads: CSVVDRQVNTEAFF. DNA for the CDR3: TGCAGCGTTGTAGACAGACAGGTGAACACTGAAGCTTTCTTT.